A selection of T cell receptor beta chains follows, all from one sample in a study of human T cells and chemical hapten exposure. From the RACE reads, TCRdb called clonotypes with MiXCR, one entry per CDR3 protein. The sample has more than 75,000 distinct CDR3 sequences; 8% to 10% are singletons. This specimen consisted of whole blood, obtained in connection with sensitization to the hapten diphenylcyclopropenone (DPC). All receptors come from a woman aged 40 to 50 with alopecia areata. Some clones in this sample may be carry-over from other donors' samples. Both conserved end residues are part of each CDR3. D genes are given only for firm matches. Clone size, where shown, is once, few, many, or a class for clones that have expanded.

CDR3 | DNA | length | D | J | size | V
CAAGYGQPQHF | TGTGCCGCGGGCTATGGTCAGCCCCAGCATTTT | 11 | NA | TRBJ1-5 | many | TRBV6-5
CASSTSDPYGTGELFF | TGTGCCAGCAGTACATCGGACCCATACGGGACCGGGGAGCTGTTTTTT | 16 | NA | TRBJ2-2 | many | TRBV12-3/TRBV12-4
CAISESGRGTRHF | TGTGCCATCAGTGAGTCCGGCCGAGGTACCCGGCATTTT | 13 | NA | TRBJ1-5 | NA | TRBV10-3
CASSHGGLEAGGKTQYF | TGTGCCAGCAGTCATGGGGGCCTCGAGGCAGGGGGGAAGACCCAGTACTTC | 17 | NA | TRBJ2-5 | few | TRBV6-6
CASSQPDRGGYIQYF | TGCGCCAGCAGCCAACCGGACAGGGGTGGATACATTCAGTACTTC | 15 | TRBD1 | TRBJ2-4 | few | TRBV4-1
CASSADRSNQPQHF | TGTGCCAGCAGTGCGGACAGGAGCAATCAGCCCCAGCATTTT | 14 | TRBD1 | TRBJ1-5 | NA | TRBV6-2/TRBV6-3
CASSNQGPNQPQHF | TGTGCCAGCAGTAACCAGGGTCCCAATCAGCCCCAGCATTTT | 14 | NA | TRBJ1-5 | many | TRBV6-6
CASSRLSSYEQYF | TGTGCCAGCAGCCGACTCAGCTCCTACGAGCAGTACTTC | 13 | NA | TRBJ2-7 | few | TRBV7-2
CSVAAGATEAFF | TGCAGCGTTGCAGCAGGGGCCACTGAAGCTTTCTTT | 12 | NA | TRBJ1-1 | many | TRBV29-1
CASSRTVGFNGYTF | TGTGCCAGCTCCAGGACCGTGGGTTTTAATGGCTACACCTTC | 14 | NA | TRBJ1-2 | NA | TRBV7-2
CASSRPAGLQFF | TGTGCCAGCAGCCGACCAGCGGGCCTTCAGTTCTTC | 12 | NA | TRBJ2-1 | NA | TRBV7-6
CASSLMGAGQPQHF | TGTGCCAGCAGTTTAATGGGGGCAGGGCAGCCCCAGCATTTT | 14 | NA | TRBJ1-5 | many | TRBV27
CASSLSGLQETQYF | TGTGCCAGCAGCCTCTCGGGTTTACAAGAGACCCAGTACTTC | 14 | NA | TRBJ2-5 | NA | TRBV7-9
CASSQDLRGVEQFF | TGCGCCAGCAGCCAAGATCTACGGGGAGTTGAGCAGTTCTTC | 14 | NA | TRBJ2-1 | many | TRBV4-1
CASSWGAGDSTDTQYF | TGTGCCAGCAGCTGGGGAGCGGGGGATAGCACAGATACGCAGTATTTT | 16 | TRBD2 | TRBJ2-3 | many | TRBV7-2
CASSTTGGITEAFF | TGTGCCAGCAGCACAACAGGAGGGATCACTGAAGCTTTCTTT | 14 | NA | TRBJ1-1 | many | TRBV5-4
CASSSVSGTMNTEAFF | TGCGCCAGCAGCTCTGTCTCCGGGACAATGAACACTGAAGCTTTCTTT | 16 | NA | TRBJ1-1 | many | TRBV5-1
CASSLETDTQYF | TGTGCCAGCAGCTTAGAAACAGATACGCAGTATTTT | 12 | NA | TRBJ2-3 | many | TRBV7-9
CASSLRETGNTEAFF | TGTGCCAGCAGTTTAAGGGAGACAGGGAACACTGAAGCTTTCTTT | 15 | NA | TRBJ1-1 | many | TRBV28
CASSLNPGDGANVLTF | TGTGCCAGCAGCCTCAATCCGGGGGACGGGGCCAACGTCCTGACTTTC | 16 | NA | TRBJ2-6 | many | TRBV4-2
CASSLSGGGAYGYTF | TGTGCCAGCAGCTTGAGTGGAGGCGGGGCCTATGGCTACACCTTC | 15 | NA | TRBJ1-2 | many | TRBV5-4
CASSSQTPISSPLHF | TGTGCCAGCAGTTCACAAACCCCCATTTCTTCACCCCTCCACTTT | 15 | NA | TRBJ1-6 | few | TRBV28
CASSVSGVIYEQYF | TGTGCCAGCAGCGTTAGCGGGGTGATATACGAGCAGTACTTC | 14 | TRBD2 | TRBJ2-7 | many | TRBV7-2
CASSPWAKPNEQYF | TGTGCCAGCAGCCCATGGGCCAAACCCAACGAGCAGTACTTC | 14 | NA | TRBJ2-7 | many | TRBV7-9
CSAEAGGVDTEAFF | TGCAGTGCGGAGGCAGGGGGCGTGGACACTGAAGCTTTCTTT | 14 | TRBD1 | TRBJ1-1 | many | TRBV20-1
CASSPRGKAEIGNEQFF | TGTGCCAGCAGTCCCCGAGGAAAGGCAGAAATAGGAAATGAGCAGTTCTTC | 17 | NA | TRBJ2-1 | NA | TRBV7-2
CASNRAPAAEAFF | TGTGCCAGCAACAGAGCACCCGCCGCTGAAGCTTTCTTT | 13 | NA | TRBJ1-1 | NA | TRBV12-3/TRBV12-4
CASSLLPRAGELFF | TGTGCCAGCAGCTTATTACCGAGGGCCGGGGAGCTGTTTTTT | 14 | NA | TRBJ2-2 | many | TRBV7-8
CASSSTGGLNEQYF | TGTGCCAGCAGTTCCACAGGGGGCCTCAACGAGCAGTACTTC | 14 | TRBD1 | TRBJ2-7 | few | TRBV28
CASSYRRDLNTEAFF | TGTGCCAGCAGTTACAGGAGGGATTTGAACACTGAAGCTTTCTTT | 15 | NA | TRBJ1-1 | few | TRBV6-2/TRBV6-3
CASSLDPASSSYNEQFF | TGTGCCAGCAGTCTCGACCCGGCTAGCAGCTCCTACAATGAGCAGTTCTTC | 17 | NA | TRBJ2-1 | NA | TRBV2
CASSSSGARAQYF | TGTGCCAGCAGTTCGAGCGGGGCCCGGGCCCAGTACTTC | 13 | TRBD2 | TRBJ2-5 | NA | TRBV12-3/TRBV12-4
CASSQEVTSGKGETQYF | TGCGCCAGCAGCCAAGAGGTGACTAGCGGGAAGGGAGAGACCCAGTACTTC | 17 | TRBD2 | TRBJ2-5 | NA | TRBV4-1
CASSESGSNTGELFF | TGTGCCAGCAGCGAGAGCGGGTCGAACACCGGGGAGCTGTTTTTT | 15 | NA | TRBJ2-2 | NA | TRBV9
CASTSGQGDEQYF | TGTGCCAGCACCTCCGGCCAGGGGGACGAGCAGTACTTC | 13 | TRBD1 | TRBJ2-7 | NA | TRBV6-1
CSAGTTGPTDTQYF | TGCAGTGCGGGGACTACGGGCCCCACAGATACGCAGTATTTT | 14 | TRBD2 | TRBJ2-3 | many | TRBV20-1
CSVEGLTYEQYF | TGCAGCGTTGAAGGGCTTACTTACGAGCAGTACTTC | 12 | NA | TRBJ2-7 | many | TRBV29-1
CASSDRGSTEAFF | TGTGCCAGCAGTGACAGGGGCAGCACTGAAGCTTTCTTT | 13 | TRBD1 | TRBJ1-1 | NA | TRBV27
CASSLVAGGFDNEQFF | TGTGCCAGCAGCTTAGTGGCGGGGGGTTTCGACAATGAGCAGTTCTTC | 16 | TRBD2 | TRBJ2-1 | many | TRBV7-8
CASSWTGYGSPLHF | TGTGCCAGCAGTTGGACAGGGTACGGGTCACCCCTCCACTTT | 14 | TRBD1 | TRBJ1-6 | many | TRBV6-2/TRBV6-3
CASSQDRIGGQPQHF | TGCGCCAGCAGCCAAGATCGAATAGGGGGTCAGCCCCAGCATTTT | 15 | NA | TRBJ1-5 | NA | TRBV4-3
CASSLSGQGEGRNTEAFF | TGTGCCAGCAGTTTATCAGGACAGGGGGAAGGTCGGAACACTGAAGCTTTCTTT | 18 | TRBD1 | TRBJ1-1 | many | TRBV27
CASSESGVYNSPLHF | TGCGCCAGCAGTGAGTCAGGCGTCTATAATTCACCCCTCCACTTT | 15 | NA | TRBJ1-6 | many | TRBV10-2
CASSPGTGGKDEAFF | TGTGCCAGCAGCCCAGGGACAGGGGGAAAGGATGAAGCTTTCTTT | 15 | TRBD1 | TRBJ1-1 | many | TRBV9
CASSTPPFF | TGTGCCAGCAGCACCCCCCCTTTCTTT | 9 | NA | TRBJ1-1 | NA | TRBV9
CASSVEWGTQYF | TGTGCCAGCAGCGTAGAATGGGGGACGCAGTATTTT | 12 | NA | TRBJ2-3 | NA | TRBV9
CAWSPNWTGRRYGYTF | TGTGCCTGGAGTCCAAACTGGACAGGGCGGAGGTATGGCTACACCTTC | 16 | TRBD1 | TRBJ1-2 | many | TRBV30
CASSYRRKGYGYTF | TGTGCCAGCAGTTACCGAAGAAAGGGATATGGCTACACCTTC | 14 | NA | TRBJ1-2 | NA | TRBV6-5
CSARVQYGYTF | TGCAGTGCTAGAGTGCAGTATGGCTACACCTTC | 11 | NA | TRBJ1-2 | few | TRBV20-1
CASSQEDQPQHF | TGTGCCAGCAGTCAGGAGGATCAGCCCCAGCATTTT | 12 | NA | TRBJ1-5 | many | TRBV6-6
CSARQDSGGELFF | TGCAGTGCAAGACAGGATAGCGGCGGGGAGCTGTTTTTT | 13 | NA | TRBJ2-2 | once | TRBV20-1
CASSYSGHNTGELFF | TGTGCCAGCAGTTACTCAGGGCATAACACCGGGGAGCTGTTTTTT | 15 | NA | TRBJ2-2 | few | TRBV6-5
CASSLLIAGRSGEQYF | TGTGCCAGCAGCTTGCTCATAGCGGGCAGGAGCGGCGAGCAGTACTTC | 16 | TRBD2 | TRBJ2-7 | many | TRBV5-5
CASGGTSYEQYF | TGTGCCAGCGGGGGGACATCCTACGAGCAGTACTTC | 12 | NA | TRBJ2-7 | NA | TRBV28
CASSLILNQPQHF | TGCGCCAGCAGTTTAATACTCAATCAGCCCCAGCATTTT | 13 | NA | TRBJ1-5 | NA | TRBV4-3
CASSFGGGPTDTQYF | TGTGCCAGCAGCTTTGGCGGGGGCCCCACAGATACGCAGTATTTT | 15 | NA | TRBJ2-3 | NA | TRBV7-2
CAWSVTTSEFGTDTQYF | TGTGCCTGGAGTGTAACGACTAGCGAGTTTGGCACAGATACGCAGTATTTT | 17 | TRBD2 | TRBJ2-3 | few | TRBV30